Shown below are 25 T cell receptor beta chains from a single sample sequenced in a study of a mutant IDH1 vaccine in newly diagnosed glioma. The time point here: week 11, during vaccination. In the vaccine, a single dose held 300 ug of the mutant IDH1 20-mer peptide, along with topical imiquimod. Their antigen targets remain unknown. The data were produced by immunoSEQ multiplex PCR, yet TCRdb's version contains in-frame clones alone and is incomplete. The repertoire includes about 64,000 clones, 70% to 85% of them detected once, and roughly 9% sits in the top ten. This material consisted of PBMCs, taken from a glioma patient whose treatment included an IDH1 peptide vaccine. These receptors originate from a woman in her 50s with glioma.

The genes are TRBV9 and TRBJ2-5; either TRBD1 or TRBD2 may supply D (5 bases each). The germline gives CDR1 SGDLS, CDR2 YYNGEE. V was cut by 0 bases and J by 4 bases, with 13 bases left in between. The CDR3 runs 15 residues. CDR3 DNA sequence: TGTGCCAGCAGCGTAGGGGGGTCCTCCCGAGAGACCCAGTACTTC. Translating it yields CASSVGGSSRETQYF.

The chain combines TRBV7-9 with TRBJ2-5, with TRBD1 as a possible D gene (7 bases). The CDR3 consists of 17 residues. CDR1 SEHNR and CDR2 FQNEAQ come from the germline V gene (reference sequence). Trimming shortened V by 4 bases and J by 3 bases, and 21 bases separated the two germline ends. CDR3 residues: CASSSRGVAEVKETQYF. DNA for the CDR3: TGTGCCAGCAGCTCCAGGGGGGTAGCAGAAGTGAAAGAGACCCAGTACTTC.

The J gene is TRBJ1-2, the V gene TRBV19; no clear D gene. Germline CDR1 and CDR2: LNHDA and SQIVND (reference sequence). The CDR3 covers 15 residues. Trimming removed 7 bases from V and 6 bases from J, with 21 bases in between. The CDR3 here is CASTPQTGFLHGYTF. The CDR3 DNA follows: TGTGCCAGTACTCCTCAAACGGGATTTCTTCATGGCTACACCTTC.

The V and J genes are TRBV2 and TRBJ1-1; D is undetermined. The CDR3 is made up of 12 amino acids. V was trimmed by 5 bases and J by 1 base, leaving 5 bases between them. Germline V gene data show CDR1 as SNHLY and CDR2 as FYNNEI. The CDR3 nucleotides read TGTGCCAGCAGTAAACAGAACACTGAAGCTTTCTTT. Translation gives CASSKQNTEAFF.

The rearrangement links TRBV5-1 to TRBJ1-1; D not certain. V was cut by 1 base and J by 4 bases, with 14 bases left in between. CDR1 is SGHRS and CDR2 is YFSETQ in the germline V gene. The CDR3 runs to 15 residues. CDR3 amino acids: CASSLNPGLITEAFF. The CDR3 DNA follows: TGCGCCAGCAGCTTGAATCCGGGGTTGATCACTGAAGCTTTCTTT.

The chain recombines TRBV23-1 with TRBJ2-6; D not certain. TRBV23-1 is marked as an open reading frame, function uncertain. V was pared by 4 bases and J by 5 bases, with 21 bases between. CDR3 length equals 18 residues. CDR3 amino acids: CASSPRHTQQSRANVLTF. In nucleotides, the CDR3 is TGCGCCAGCAGTCCGAGACATACGCAACAAAGTCGGGCCAACGTCCTGACTTTC.

The chain carries TRBV4-1 and TRBJ2-1, with 13 positions matching TRBD2. CDR1 and CDR2 from the germline V gene are MGHRA and YSYEKL. V shed 4 bases, J shed 3 bases, and the junction held 6 bases outside the gene matches. This CDR3 comprises 17 residues. The CDR3 sequence is CASSRGTSGTYYNEQFF. The CDR3 nucleotides are TGCGCCAGCAGCCGTGGGACTAGCGGGACTTACTACAATGAGCAGTTCTTC.

J is TRBJ2-7 and V is TRBV29-1; 9 nucleotides line up with TRBD1. V lost 2 bases and J lost 3; bases outside the gene matches: 5. Germline CDR1 is SQVTM and CDR2 is ANQGSEA. The CDR3 sequence is 14 residues long. The DNA for the CDR3 is TGCAGCGTTGAACGGACAGGGGAAGACTACGAGCAGTACTTC. It encodes CSVERTGEDYEQYF.

The chain links TRBV7-2 to TRBJ1-2; D possibly corresponds to TRBD1 (5 bases). CDR3 size: 12 residues. The germline gives CDR1 SGHTA, CDR2 FQGNSA. V shed 4 bases and J shed 4 bases, with 7 bases lying between them. This chain's CDR3 is CASSSTGYGYTF. CDR3 DNA: TGTGCCAGCAGCTCTACAGGCTATGGCTACACCTTC.

The chain is built from TRBV30 and TRBJ2-2, with 7 bases fitting TRBD1. Germline V gene lookup returns CDR1 GTSNPN and CDR2 SVGIG (reference sequence). The CDR3 loop spans 13 amino acids. After removal of 5 bases from V and 1 base from J, the junction contained 1 base not matched to a gene. The CDR3 loop reads CAWGQVNTGELFF. DNA of the CDR3: TGTGCCTGGGGACAGGTGAACACCGGGGAGCTGTTTTTT.

The V and J genes are TRBV15 and TRBJ1-5, with TRBD1 identical over 12 bases. CDR1 is LNHNV, CDR2 YYDKDF, per germline (reference sequence). Trimming took 0 bases from V and 1 from J; bases not matched to a gene: 13. The CDR3 runs to 21 residues. The CDR3 bases are TGTGCCACCAGCAGAGATTTGAAAAGTACGGGACAGGGGGCAAGCAATCAGCCCCAGCATTTT. It translates to CATSRDLKSTGQGASNQPQHF.

The chain recombines TRBV11-3 with TRBJ2-7, with unresolved D. V was shortened by 1 base and J by 1 base, with 8 bases between the two germline ends. This CDR3 region has 14 residues. Germline V gene data show CDR1 as SGHNT and CDR2 as YENEEA. The CDR3 nucleotides are TGTGCCAGCAGCTTAGCCGTGCGATCCTACGAGCAGTACTTC. Protein product: CASSLAVRSYEQYF.

This chain links TRBV5-6 with TRBJ2-7; the match to TRBD1 covers 8 bases. The V gene's germline CDR1 is SGHDT and CDR2 YYEEEE. The junction had 1 base not matched to a gene; V was cut back by 3 bases and J by 2 bases. The CDR3 contains 13 residues. In DNA, the CDR3 is TGTGCCAGCAGCTGGACAGGGACCTACGAGCAGTACTTC. It yields the protein CASSWTGTYEQYF.

This sequence joins TRBV6-1 and TRBJ2-7, with D possibly matching TRBD1 (6 bases). The CDR3 loop spans 13 amino acids. The germline CDR1 and CDR2 sequences are MNHNS and SASEGT. Trimming cost V 5 bases and J 4 bases, with 12 bases left between them. The CDR3 DNA follows: TGTGCCAGCAGTCCAGGGGTCTCTTACGAGCAGTACTTC. This codes for CASSPGVSYEQYF.

The count of this clone is one. The chain recombines TRBV6-5 with TRBJ1-3, with 9 bases aligning to TRBD1. The CDR3 contains 16 residues. V dropped 0 bases and J dropped 4; count of bases not matched to a gene: 4. From germline, CDR1 is MNHEY and CDR2 SVGAGI. CDR3 in DNA: TGTGCCAGCAGTTACTCGACTGGGACAGGGGGAAACACCATATATTTT. Protein sequence: CASSYSTGTGGNTIYF.

This chain links TRBV14 with TRBJ1-6; D ambiguous. The ends were cut back, 5 bases at V and 9 bases at J, with 14 bases in the middle. Germline V gene data show CDR1 as SGHDN and CDR2 as FVKESK. The CDR3 spans 14 residues. CDR3 amino acids: CASSFAGNASPLHF. The CDR3 bases are TGTGCCAGCAGCTTCGCGGGGAACGCTTCACCCCTCCACTTT.

The rearrangement links TRBV5-1 to TRBJ2-3; D remains unclear. V was clipped by 4 bases and J by 2 bases, with 11 bases between them. Germline loops: CDR1 SGHRS, CDR2 YFSETQ. This CDR3 is 14 amino acids long. The CDR3 DNA follows: TGCGCCAGCAGCGCCCTGCGTCCCACAGATACGCAGTATTTT. It translates to CASSALRPTDTQYF.

This chain connects TRBV7-9 to TRBJ1-1; D perhaps matches TRBD1 (5 bases). The germline CDR1 and CDR2 sequences are SEHNR and FQNEAQ (reference sequence). Trimming left V 1 base short and J 6 bases short, with 9 bases between. CDR3 size: 13 residues. The CDR3 DNA reads TGTGCCAGCAGCTTAGGGGAACAGGCTGAAGCTTTCTTT. It codes for CASSLGEQAEAFF.

V is TRBV14 and J is TRBJ2-2; D gene ambiguous. The CDR3 contains 14 residues. From germline, CDR1 is SGHDN and CDR2 FVKESK. V gave up 1 base and J gave up 5 bases, with 8 bases separating them. The CDR3 DNA is TGTGCCAGCAGCCAAGGTGTAGGGACCGGGGAGCTGTTTTTT. This encodes CASSQGVGTGELFF.

This clone was recorded once. The chain has TRBV9 and TRBJ2-6; D may correspond to TRBD1 or TRBD2 (6 bases each). Trimming took off 0 bases at V and 0 bases at J, with 13 bases between the two ends. The CDR3 loop spans 18 amino acids. Germline V gene data show CDR1 as SGDLS and CDR2 as YYNGEE. In DNA, the CDR3 is TGTGCCAGCAGCGTAGTCGGGGGCAGAACCTCTGGGGCCAACGTCCTGACTTTC. Residues: CASSVVGGRTSGANVLTF.

The genes are TRBV7-6 and TRBJ2-7, with TRBD1 as a possible D gene (5 bases). The CDR3 extends over 13 amino acids. Between the trimmed V and J ends, which lost 5 bases and 2 bases, there was a span of 10 bases. Per the germline V gene, CDR1 is SGHVS and CDR2 is FNYEAQ. In nucleotides, the CDR3 is TGTGCCAGCAGCCCGCGACAGCCCTACGAGCAGTACTTC. This translates into CASSPRQPYEQYF.

Points on this clone: Other DNA sequences of this sample code for an identical CDR3. The rearrangement uses TRBV7-2 and TRBJ2-2; D possibly corresponds to TRBD1 (5 bases). Germline V CDR1 and CDR2: SGHTA, FQGNSA. The CDR3 runs to 14 residues. The ends were cut back, 4 bases at V and 2 bases at J, with 8 bases in the middle. The CDR3 nucleotides read TGTGCCAGCAGCTCTACAGGAAACACCGGGGAGCTGTTTTTT. Its translation: CASSSTGNTGELFF.

The chain combines TRBV7-2 with TRBJ2-7, with D perhaps matching TRBD2 (5 bases). CDR3 size: 13 residues. V dropped 1 base and J dropped 6 bases, with 10 bases sitting between them. In germline, CDR1 is SGHTA, CDR2 FQGNSA. The CDR3 is CASSLDLRGEQYF. CDR3 DNA: TGTGCCAGCAGCTTAGATCTACGGGGCGAGCAGTACTTC.

The CDR3 sequence is CASSASSGSYNEQFF. CDR3 bases: TGTGCCAGTAGTGCGTCTAGTGGGTCCTACAATGAGCAGTTCTTC. This sequence joins TRBV19 and TRBJ2-1, with D uncertain. CDR1 and CDR2 (germline): LNHDA, SQIVND (reference sequence). CDR3 length equals 15 residues. V was trimmed by 5 bases and J by 1 base, leaving 12 bases between them. The complete variable domain, with remaining parts taken from reference TRBV19 and TRBJ2-1, reads DGGITQSPKYLFRKEGQNVTLSCEQNLNHDAMYWYRQDPGQGLRLIYYSQIVNDFQKGDIAEGYSVSREKKESFPLTVTSAQKNPTAFYLCASSASSGSYNEQFFGPGTRLTVL.

The genes are TRBV4-1 and TRBJ2-3; 9 bases are a match to TRBD2. Losses at the gene ends were 1 base for V and 2 bases for J; bases not matched to a gene: 7. CDR1 is MGHRA, CDR2 YSYEKL, per germline. The CDR3 loop spans 17 amino acids. This CDR3 reads CASSQAASGVLTDTQYF. The DNA of the CDR3 is TGCGCCAGCAGCCAAGCGGCTAGCGGGGTACTCACAGATACGCAGTATTTT.